This passage covers 26 T cell receptor beta chains from one sample sequenced in a study of shared clonotypes between healthy human individuals. The protocol was immunoSEQ multiplex PCR, while the TCRdb copy is restricted to in-frame clones and leaves out a portion. Here the sample spans around 700,000 clones, around 67% being singletons. The sample taken for sequencing was memory CD4+ T cells sorted from blood. Subset indicated: CD45RA-negative fraction. The origin of the receptors is a woman in her 30s in good health.

The V and J genes are TRBV30 and TRBJ2-7; unclear D gene. Germline lookup yields CDR1 GTSNPN and CDR2 SVGIG (reference sequence). V lost 4 bases to trimming and J lost 5 bases, with 12 bases between them. There are 12 residues in the CDR3. CDR3 bases: TGTGCCTGGACCCTGGGCGCGAACGAGCAGTACTTC. Protein product: CAWTLGANEQYF.

This clone has only a few counts. The chain combines TRBV19 with TRBJ2-1; possible D gene TRBD2, 5 bases. Germline V gene lookup returns CDR1 LNHDA and CDR2 SQIVND (reference sequence). The CDR3 length is 14 residues. V lost 8 bases to trimming and J lost 7 bases, with 18 bases between them. This CDR3 reads CASERIAFGNEQFF. CDR3 bases: TGTGCCAGTGAGCGAATAGCGTTTGGGAATGAGCAGTTCTTC.

The gene calls are TRBV5-4 and TRBJ2-7, with 9 bases lining up with TRBD2. From germline, CDR1 is SGHNT and CDR2 YYREEE (reference sequence). J was trimmed by 5 bases and V by 4 bases; bases with no gene match: 10. CDR3 length equals 15 residues. CDR3 sequence (DNA): TGTGCCAGCAGCCAAAGTTTCCTAGCGGGAAACGAGCAGTACTTC. This translates into CASSQSFLAGNEQYF.

The rearrangement uses TRBV28 and TRBJ1-2; tentatively, D is TRBD1 (6 bases). Between the trimmed V and J ends, which lost 5 bases and 6 bases, there was a span of 16 bases. Germline V gives CDR1 MDHEN, CDR2 SYDVKM. CDR3 length equals 14 residues. The DNA for the CDR3 is TGTGCCAGCAGTCAACAGGGTCCCCCAGATGGCTACACCTTC. Translated: CASSQQGPPDGYTF.

This clone has only a few counts. This sequence joins TRBV5-4 and TRBJ2-5, with a weak D call TRBD2 (6 bases). The V gene lost 3 bases and the J gene lost 5 bases, with 17 bases spanning the gap. Germline loops: CDR1 SGHNT, CDR2 YYREEE (reference sequence). CDR3 length equals 15 residues. As DNA, the CDR3 is TGTGCCAGCAGCTCCTCGACTAGAGCCGGGGAGACCCAGTACTTC. Residues: CASSSSTRAGETQYF.

This clone was seen a few times. The sample contains more than one DNA sequence encoding this CDR3. This chain uses TRBV5-1 with TRBJ2-1; possible D gene TRBD2, 6 bases. The CDR3 is 15 amino acids. Trimming took 1 base from V and 4 from J, leaving 12 bases between them. CDR1 SGHRS and CDR2 YFSETQ come from the germline V gene. As DNA, the CDR3 is TGCGCCAGCAGCTTGAATAGCGGAGCTTACAATGAGCAGTTCTTC. Its translation is CASSLNSGAYNEQFF.

The chain employs TRBV2 and TRBJ2-5, with 8 bases that match TRBD1. V dropped 7 bases and J dropped 11; count of bases not matched to a gene: 9. The CDR3 length is 12 residues. CDR1 is SNHLY, CDR2 FYNNEI, per germline. CDR3 amino acids: CASTQGAGEQYF. CDR3 bases: TGTGCCAGCACCCAGGGGGCAGGAGAGCAGTACTTC. Full variable domain (remainder filled in from reference TRBV2 and TRBJ2-5): EPEVTQTPSHQVTQMGQEVILRCVPISNHLYFYWYRQILGQKVEFLVSFYNNEISEKSEIFDDQFSVERPDGSNFTLKIRSTKLEDSAMYFCASTQGAGEQYFGPGTRLLVL.

This clone is a singleton in its sample. The rearrangement joins TRBV27 to TRBJ2-7; D possibly corresponds to TRBD1 (6 bases). The CDR3 totals 11 residues. Looked up from germline, CDR1 is MNHEY and CDR2 is SMNVEV (reference sequence). The V end lost 7 bases, the J end lost 8 bases, and 12 bases lay between the germline ends. In DNA form, the CDR3 reads TGTGCCAGCAATGAGGGGGATAAGCAGTACTTC. This encodes CASNEGDKQYF.

CDR3 DNA: TGTGCCAGCAGCCAAGCGGGAGCCACAGATACGCAGTATTTT. Translated: CASSQAGATDTQYF. This sequence joins TRBV14 and TRBJ2-3, with a tentative D call TRBD2 (6 bases). Between the trimmed V and J ends, which lost 1 base and 2 bases, there was a span of 7 bases. The V gene's germline CDR1 is SGHDN and CDR2 FVKESK. The CDR3 consists of 14 residues.

The V gene is TRBV19, the J gene TRBJ1-5, with TRBD1 matching over 8 bases. This CDR3 spans 14 amino acids. V dropped 6 bases and J dropped 7; count of bases not matched to a gene: 8. The germline gives CDR1 LNHDA, CDR2 SQIVND (reference sequence). For the CDR3, the DNA is TGTGCCAGTAGAGACGTCCCAGGGGGCCAGCCCCAGCATTTT. Translating it yields CASRDVPGGQPQHF.

This chain connects TRBV6-1 to TRBJ1-1; D is perhaps TRBD1 (6 bases). The CDR3 runs to 14 residues. The germline gives CDR1 MNHNS, CDR2 SASEGT. The V gene lost 4 bases and the J gene lost 10 bases, with 19 bases spanning the gap. CDR3: CASSGGGGDLRAFF. The DNA of the CDR3 is TGTGCCAGCAGTGGAGGAGGGGGGGATCTAAGAGCTTTCTTT.

This clone was seen ten or more times. Different DNA sequences within this sample yield the same CDR3. V and J are TRBV15 and TRBJ2-1; TRBD1 is a possible D gene (6 bases). The V end lost 0 bases, the J end lost 9 bases, and 12 bases lay between the germline ends. Germline V gives CDR1 LNHNV, CDR2 YYDKDF (reference sequence). The CDR3 has 14 amino acids. The CDR3 loop reads CATSRDGGRGEQFF. CDR3 nucleotides: TGTGCCACCAGCAGAGACGGTGGCAGGGGTGAGCAGTTCTTC.

The chain has TRBV7-7 and TRBJ1-3, with D hard to call. Between the trimmed V and J ends, which lost 5 bases and 0 bases, there was a span of 11 bases. There are 15 residues in the CDR3. The germline gives CDR1 SSHAT, CDR2 FNYEAQ (reference sequence). CDR3 sequence: CASSDTSTSGNTIYF. The CDR3 DNA is TGTGCCAGCAGCGACACGAGCACCTCTGGAAACACCATATATTTT.

The V call is TRBV9, the J call TRBJ2-1; TRBD2 matches at 9 bases. In germline, CDR1 is SGDLS, CDR2 YYNGEE. This CDR3 contains 15 residues. The ends lost 3 bases at V and 9 bases at J; junction bases unmatched: 10. The CDR3 loop is CASSATSGQSGEQFF. For the CDR3, the DNA is TGTGCCAGCAGCGCTACTAGCGGGCAATCGGGTGAGCAGTTCTTC.

The genes are TRBV7-8 and TRBJ2-5; tentatively, D is TRBD1 (6 bases). The CDR3 loop spans 13 amino acids. CDR1 is SGHVS and CDR2 is FQNEAQ in the germline V gene. V was shortened by 5 bases and J by 2 bases, with 9 bases between the two germline ends. The DNA for the CDR3 is TGTGCCAGCAGCCCAGGACAGCAAGAGACCCAGTACTTC. Translating it yields CASSPGQQETQYF. Together with reference TRBV7-8 and TRBJ2-5, the CDR3 gives the full variable domain: GAGVSQSPRYKVAKRGQDVALRCDPISGHVSLFWYQQALGQGPEFLTYFQNEAQLDKSGLPSDRFFAERPEGSVSTLKIQRTQQEDSAVYLCASSPGQQETQYFGPGTRLLVL.

V and J are TRBV30 and TRBJ1-2; no clear D. The V and J ends lost 4 bases and 2 bases respectively, with 5 bases between them. Per germline, CDR1 GTSNPN and CDR2 SVGIG (reference sequence). There are 11 residues in the CDR3. The CDR3 nucleotides are TGTGCCTGGAAGACAAACTATGGCTACACCTTC. Translation gives CAWKTNYGYTF.

The DNA for the CDR3 is TGCGCCAGCAGACTGAACACCGGGGAGCTGTTTTTT. Protein sequence: CASRLNTGELFF. The chain joins TRBV5-1 to TRBJ2-2; D call uncertain. The CDR3 runs to 12 residues. V lost 5 bases, J lost 1 base, and 3 bases lay in between. Germline values: CDR1 SGHRS, CDR2 YFSETQ.

This chain joins TRBV19 and TRBJ1-1; tentative D call: TRBD1 (6 bases). In germline, CDR1 is LNHDA, CDR2 SQIVND (reference sequence). This CDR3 is built from 14 residues. V dropped 7 bases and J dropped 1 base, with 13 bases sitting between them. This CDR3 reads CASTSTGWNTEAFF. CDR3 nucleotide sequence: TGTGCCAGTACCTCGACAGGATGGAACACTGAAGCTTTCTTT.

The chain carries TRBV7-2 and TRBJ1-1; D not resolved. Germline CDR1 SGHTA, CDR2 FQGNSA. The CDR3 runs 15 residues. Trimming removed 2 bases from V and 4 bases from J, with 14 bases in between. In DNA, the CDR3 is TGTGCCAGCAGCTTACTACACCCGAGTGGCACTGAAGCTTTCTTT. This gives the protein CASSLLHPSGTEAFF.

The chain couples TRBV28 to TRBJ1-1; a possible D gene is TRBD1 (6 bases). The length of the CDR3 is 15 residues. Germline loops: CDR1 MDHEN, CDR2 SYDVKM. The V gene lost 1 base and the J gene lost 4 bases, with 13 bases spanning the gap. CDR3 in amino acids: CASSLFTGIRTEAFF. The CDR3 bases are TGTGCCAGCAGTTTATTTACAGGGATACGCACTGAAGCTTTCTTT.

J is TRBJ2-7 and V is TRBV2; weak D call: TRBD2 (5 bases). Germline assignment: CDR1 SNHLY and CDR2 FYNNEI. This CDR3 has 14 amino acids. Trimming shortened V by 7 bases and J by 4 bases, and 17 bases separated the two germline ends. As DNA, the CDR3 is TGTGCCAGCACCCCCAGAGTTACTAGTTACGAGCAGTACTTC. Translation: CASTPRVTSYEQYF.

Only a few counts were recorded for this clone. This chain links TRBV30 with TRBJ2-5; D ambiguous. The CDR3 extends over 12 amino acids. Trimming took off 2 bases at V and 0 bases at J, with 4 bases between the two ends. The germline gives CDR1 GTSNPN, CDR2 SVGIG (reference sequence). The CDR3 here is CAWSRYQETQYF. CDR3 bases: TGTGCCTGGAGTAGGTACCAAGAGACCCAGTACTTC.

Remarks on this clone: The same CDR3 can be traced to other DNA sequences in this sample. The V call is TRBV6-1, the J call TRBJ2-3; possibly TRBD2 for D (5 bases). Per germline, CDR1 MNHNS and CDR2 SASEGT. This CDR3 is built from 13 residues. V dropped 3 bases and J dropped 5 bases, with 9 bases sitting between them. The CDR3, as DNA: TGTGCCAGCAGTGAGGTACGGGGAGATACGCAGTATTTT. As protein: CASSEVRGDTQYF.

CDR3 sequence (DNA): TGTGCCAGCAACCGGGTGGATACGCAGTATTTT. It encodes CASNRVDTQYF. This chain connects TRBV28 to TRBJ2-3; no clear D. Trimming stripped 7 bases from V and 6 bases from J, with 8 bases between. The CDR3 runs to 11 residues. The V gene's germline CDR1 is MDHEN and CDR2 SYDVKM.

This clone was picked up many times. The chain uses TRBV10-3 and TRBJ2-1; TRBD2 aligns across 11 bases. This CDR3 is 14 amino acids long. Germline CDR1 is ENHRY and CDR2 is SYGVKD. V lost 10 bases and J lost 10; bases outside the gene matches: 12. The CDR3 nucleotides are TGTGCCACCCAGACTAGCGGGACCGCTCGGGAGCAGTTCTTC. Its protein product is CATQTSGTAREQFF.

This chain connects TRBV7-3 to TRBJ1-1, with no clear D. CDR1 and CDR2 (germline): SGHTA, FQGTGA. The CDR3 has 13 amino acids. The ends were cut back, 5 bases at V and 7 bases at J, with 14 bases in the middle. CDR3 sequence (DNA): TGTGCCAGCAGCCCTTATCAACACATTGAAGCTTTCTTT. It specifies CASSPYQHIEAFF.